Detailed here is one T cell receptor beta chain. What it recognizes is unknown. A clone one base away is much larger, so this may be a read error. Using RNA transcripts as the source, TCR beta CDR3 regions were amplified. TCR CDR3 underwent first-round RT-PCR with the HTBI primer set. Each CDR3 protein is one row after TCRdb ran MiXCR on the multiplex PCR reads. The sample lists about 500,000 distinct CDR3 sequences; roughly a sixth were seen once. It was considered stable Graves' hyperthyroidism when ophthalmopathy did not progress within 18 months. Disease duration under 2 months; hyperthyroidism patients were aged 18 to 65. The diagnostic basis comprised clinical symptoms, serum thyroxine and TRAb, thyroid ultrasound and orbital computed tomography. The trim removed 4 bases at V and 8 bases at J, leaving 10 bases unmatched. This CDR3 has 15 amino acids. Germline V gives CDR1 SGHRS, CDR2 YFSETQ. The data originate from a study of T cells in Graves' hyperthyroidism and ophthalmopathy.

Study-wide points: In the blood, most expanded thyroid clonotypes above 0.001 appeared as well.

The V gene is TRBV5-1, the J gene TRBJ2-3, with 10 bases matching TRBD2. The source of this sequence is a woman under 30 with Graves' hyperthyroidism. What was sequenced was blood. The CDR3 here is CASSPLSGRGGTQYF. The CDR3 coding sequence is TGCGCCAGCAGCCCCCTCAGCGGGAGGGGAGGTACGCAGTATTTT. Full variable domain (missing parts from reference TRBV5-1 and TRBJ2-3): KAGVTQTPRYLIKTRGQQVTLSCSPISGHRSVSWYQQTPGQGLQFLFEYFSETQRNKGNFPGRFSGRQFSNSRSEMNVSTLELGDSALYLCASSPLSGRGGTQYFGPGTRLTVL.